This TCR beta chain was documented in a study of T-cell reconstitution after alpha-beta-depleted transplantation in children. Unique molecular identifiers were used in preparing the TCRbeta library. TCRdb independently ran MiXCR on the PCR reads; one entry per CDR3 protein. The sample carries 20,000 to 25,000 distinct CDR3 sequences, approximately 10% recorded once. This clonotype was detected ten times or more. The receptor's source is a human donor who donated a stem cell graft to a child with chronic granulomatous disease. This material consisted of PBMCs from the stem cell graft donor, taken from the stem cell graft.

This CDR3 reads CASGLLGTDNEQFF. CDR3 nucleotides: TGTGCCAGCGGGTTGCTCGGGACCGACAATGAGCAGTTCTTC. The gene calls are TRBV28 and TRBJ2-1; D is possibly TRBD1 or TRBD2 (5 bases each). Germline CDR1 reads MDHEN; CDR2 reads SYDVKM. Trimming took off 8 bases at V and 5 bases at J, with 16 bases between the two ends. The CDR3 sequence is 14 residues long. Combining the CDR3 with reference TRBV28 and TRBJ2-1 gives the whole variable domain DVKVTQSSRYLVKRTGEKVFLECVQDMDHENMFWYRQDPGLGLRLIYFSYDVKMKEKGDIPEGYSVSREKKERFSLILESASTNQTSMYLCASGLLGTDNEQFFGPGTRLTVL.